Below are 15 T cell receptor beta chains sequenced from a single sample in a study of tumor-infiltrating lymphocytes in oesophageal squamous cell carcinoma. TCRdb re-analysed the PCR reads in MiXCR, keeping a single row per CDR3 protein. The sample lists 9,500 to 13,000 distinct CDR3 sequences, roughly three fifths occurring once. Sequenced input: esophageal tumor tissue. The receptors originated from a male donor with esophageal squamous cell carcinoma.

The chain combines TRBV4-3 with TRBJ2-5; D tentatively fits TRBD1 or TRBD2 (6 bases each). The J call may be faulty, since TRBJ2-7 better matches the DNA end. Germline V lookup: CDR1 LGHNA, CDR2 YSLEER. This CDR3 is built from 16 residues. CDR3: CASSQDRGTLTYEQYF. In nucleotides, the CDR3 is TGCGCCAGCAGCCAAGATCGCGGGACATTAACCTACGAGCAGTACTTC.

With regard to this clonotype: The junction shows a germline mismatch at one end, possibly a read error. V is TRBV6-1 and J is TRBJ2-7, with 8 positions matching TRBD1. The length of the CDR3 is 15 residues. The germline CDR1 and CDR2 sequences are MNHNS and SASEGT. The CDR3 nucleotides read TGTGCCAGCAGTTACCTAGGACAGGGTTCCTACGAGCAGTACTTT. This codes for CASSYLGQGSYEQYF.

The chain couples TRBV24-1 to TRBJ2-6; TRBD1 aligns across 9 bases. The assigned J gene may be wrong: the sequence end matches TRBJ2-1 better. The CDR3 extends over 17 amino acids. CDR1 and CDR2 (germline): KGHDR, SFDVKD. The CDR3 loop reads CATSDRNLDRGVNEQFF. CDR3 sequence (DNA): TGTGCCACCAGTGATCGGAATCTTGACAGGGGGGTAAATGAGCAGTTCTTC.

By share, this clonotype counts as medium-sized. This chain uses TRBV7-2 with TRBJ1-4; TRBD1 might be the D (6 bases). V was clipped by 2 bases and J by 1 base, with 14 bases between them. CDR1 and CDR2 from the germline V gene are SGHTA and FQGNSA. This CDR3 comprises 17 residues. CDR3 residues: CASSLNPTQGTNEKLFF. The CDR3 nucleotides read TGTGCCAGCAGCTTAAACCCCACACAGGGAACTAATGAAAAACTGTTTTTT.

The J gene is TRBJ2-5, the V gene TRBV7-9; 7 bases match TRBD2. Trimming at V came to 5 bases and at J to 0 bases, leaving 0 bases not matched to a gene. The germline CDR1 and CDR2 sequences are SEHNR and FQNEAQ (reference sequence). CDR3 length equals 13 residues. This CDR3 reads CASSAGDQETQYF. For the CDR3, the DNA is TGTGCCAGCAGCGCGGGGGACCAAGAGACCCAGTACTTC. The full variable domain, completed using reference TRBV7-9 and TRBJ2-5, is DTGVSQNPRHKITKRGQNVTFRCDPISEHNRLYWYRQTLGQGPEFLTYFQNEAQLEKSRLLSDRFSAERPKGSFSTLEIQRTEQGDSAMYLCASSAGDQETQYFGPGTRLLVL.

This clonotype was counted ten times or more. This chain uses TRBV7-2 with TRBJ2-7; TRBD2 matches 8 bases. Germline V gives CDR1 SGHTA, CDR2 FQGNSA. This CDR3 is built from 20 residues. With 2 bases clipped from V and 1 base from J, the junction kept 19 bases outside the gene matches. CDR3 coding DNA: TGTGCCAGCAGCTTACGTGCCCTCGGGGGGGCGAACTCCGGGTCCTACGAGCAGTACTTC. This translates into CASSLRALGGANSGSYEQYF.

This clonotype showed up many times. CDR3 region: CAGGGTAKAFF. The CDR3, as DNA: TGTGCCGGGGGGGGGACCGCGAAAGCTTTCTTT. The rearrangement joins TRBV28 to TRBJ1-1, with D possibly TRBD1 on 5 matching bases. Germline CDR1 and CDR2: MDHEN and SYDVKM. This CDR3 comprises 11 residues. With 11 bases removed from V and 9 bases from J, the gap between germline ends came to 16 bases.

The genes are TRBV6-2 or TRBV6-3 and TRBJ2-5; D uncertain. The last part of the DNA fits TRBJ2-7 better; the J call may be wrong. This CDR3 has 12 residues. Per germline, CDR1 MNHEY and CDR2 SVGEGT. CDR3 coding DNA: TGTGCCAGCAGTTCCGAGTTATACGAGCAGTACTTC. Protein: CASSSELYEQYF.

As concerns this clonotype: In this CDR3 the conserved last residue, phenylalanine or tryptophan, is missing, so a read error is likely. It is unclear where the CDR3 begins or ends on the DNA, so no DNA is shown, and the CDR3 is as TCRdb lists it. This chain connects TRBV7-2 to TRBJ2-6. From its first to its last residue, the CDR3 has 8 amino acids. CDR1 is SGHTA, CDR2 FQGNSA, per germline. The CDR3 region is CASSLSFG.

This clonotype was seen once. No DNA is shown, since the ends of the CDR3 on it are uncertain; the CDR3 is the one TCRdb lists. The rearrangement uses TRBV7-9 and TRBJ2-6; TRBD2 reflects the table's D call only, with no check against the DNA. The CDR3 is 17 amino acids in total, end residues counted. Germline V lookup: CDR1 SEHNR, CDR2 FQNEAQ (reference sequence). CDR3 loop: CASSSPRTNSYEQYFGF.

This chain joins TRBV7-2 and TRBJ2-3; no firm D call. TRBJ2-2 matches the DNA end more closely, so the J call is doubtful. From germline, CDR1 is SGHTA and CDR2 FQGNSA. The CDR3 runs 13 residues. This CDR3 reads CASSQTLGGELFF. CDR3 DNA: TGTGCCAGCAGCCAGACTCTAGGGGGGGAGCTGTTTTTT.

V is TRBV7-3 and J is TRBJ2-7; 10 bases fit TRBD2. The end of the DNA is better explained by TRBJ2-5, so the J call may be wrong. This CDR3 has 15 residues. Germline lookup yields CDR1 SGHTA and CDR2 FQGTGA. CDR3 residues: CASSRAGTSEETQYF. The CDR3 DNA is TGTGCCAGCAGCAGAGCCGGGACTAGCGAAGAGACCCAGTACTTC.

The chain couples TRBV28 to TRBJ2-6, with TRBD2 matching 9 bases. Matching the DNA end better, TRBJ2-1 makes the J call doubtful. This CDR3 has 16 amino acids. Per germline, CDR1 MDHEN and CDR2 SYDVKM. The CDR3 region is CASSLMTSGAYNEQFF. For the CDR3, the DNA is TGTGCCAGCAGTTTAATGACTAGCGGAGCTTACAATGAGCAGTTCTTC.

This chain uses TRBV28 with TRBJ2-4, with 10 bases identical to TRBD1. The DNA end lines up better with TRBJ2-1; the J call may be wrong. CDR3 length: 17 amino acids. The germline gives CDR1 MDHEN, CDR2 SYDVKM. The CDR3 spells CASSFPKTGGAMNEQFF. CDR3 nucleotide sequence: TGTGCCAGCAGTTTCCCTAAGACAGGGGGCGCAATGAATGAGCAGTTCTTC.

In this sample, this clonotype is medium-sized (0.01 to 0.1%). Here the CDR3 DNA reads TGTGCCAGAAGCTTGGTTTGGGACTTCGGCTACGAGCAGTACTTC. Its translation: CARSLVWDFGYEQYF. V usage is TRBV5-3 and J usage is TRBJ2-7; TRBD2 might be the D (6 bases). TRBV5-3 is annotated as an ORF whose role is uncertain. The CDR3 loop spans 15 amino acids. The V and J ends lost 0 bases and 3 bases respectively, with 13 bases between them.